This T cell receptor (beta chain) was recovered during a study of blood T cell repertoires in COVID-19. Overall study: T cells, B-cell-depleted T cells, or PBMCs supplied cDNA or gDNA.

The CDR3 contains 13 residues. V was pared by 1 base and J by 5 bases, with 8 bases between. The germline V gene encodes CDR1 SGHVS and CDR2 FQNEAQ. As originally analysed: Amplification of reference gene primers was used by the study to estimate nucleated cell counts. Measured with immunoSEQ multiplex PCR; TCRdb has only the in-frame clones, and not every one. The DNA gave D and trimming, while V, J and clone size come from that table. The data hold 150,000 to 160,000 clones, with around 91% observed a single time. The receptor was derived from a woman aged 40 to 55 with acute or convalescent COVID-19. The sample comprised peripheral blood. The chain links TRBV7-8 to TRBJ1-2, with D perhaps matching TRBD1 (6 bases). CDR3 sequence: CASSLGGGYGYTF. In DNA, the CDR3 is TGTGCCAGCAGCTTAGGAGGGGGATATGGCTACACCTTC.